One and the same sample provided the 8 T cell receptor beta chains below, sequenced in a study of control samples from healthy donors and cancer patients. Repertoires were generated with immunoSEQ multiplex PCR, while TCRdb's copy carries only in-frame clones and drops some. The sample contains roughly 92,000 clones, 70% to 90% of which appear only once. Sequencing was performed on blood. Receptors were obtained from a woman aged 50 to 60 in good health.

Points on this clone: The same CDR3 also results from other DNA sequences found in this sample. The V gene is TRBV19, the J gene TRBJ2-2; tentatively, D is TRBD2 (6 bases). CDR1 and CDR2 from the germline V gene are LNHDA and SQIVND (reference sequence). The CDR3 covers 15 residues. Between the trimmed V and J ends, which lost 9 bases and 6 bases, there was a span of 20 bases. The CDR3 here is CASHSGGAVAGELFF. In DNA, the CDR3 is TGTGCCAGCCATAGCGGAGGGGCCGTCGCCGGGGAGCTGTTTTTT.

The CDR3 region has the DNA TGCAGCGTTCTGGGGGGAATGAACACTGAAGCTTTCTTT. Its protein product is CSVLGGMNTEAFF. The chain employs TRBV29-1 and TRBJ1-1; possibly TRBD1 for D (5 bases). Trimming took 5 bases from V and 0 from J, leaving 10 bases between them. The germline CDR1 and CDR2 sequences are SQVTM and ANQGSEA. The CDR3 has 13 residues.

The rearrangement joins TRBV2 to TRBJ2-3; D call uncertain. The germline V and J ends were trimmed by 6 bases and 5 bases, with 12 bases remaining between them. Germline CDR1 is SNHLY and CDR2 is FYNNEI. The CDR3 loop spans 13 amino acids. This CDR3 reads CASSGSGGDTQYF. The CDR3 bases are TGTGCCAGCAGCGGTTCAGGTGGAGATACGCAGTATTTT.

The CDR3 DNA reads as TGTGCCAGCAGTTACTCCGGCGAGGATTCACCCCTCCACTTT. Translation gives CASSYSGEDSPLHF. The gene calls are TRBV6-6 and TRBJ1-6; D gene unclear. The V gene lost 0 bases and the J gene lost 8 bases, with 8 bases spanning the gap. Germline CDR1 is MNHNY and CDR2 is SVGAGI (reference sequence). The CDR3 has 14 amino acids.

The chain uses TRBV5-1 and TRBJ2-3, with TRBD2 matching over 14 bases. This CDR3 spans 17 amino acids. CDR1 is SGHRS, CDR2 YFSETQ, per germline. Germline trimming cut 2 bases from V and 2 bases from J; bases unmatched to any gene: 4. This CDR3 is CASSLGTSGGVTDTQYF. CDR3 bases: TGCGCCAGCAGCTTAGGGACTAGCGGGGGCGTCACAGATACGCAGTATTTT.

This clone was detected a few times. The rearrangement uses TRBV11-3 and TRBJ1-1; TRBD1 aligns across 10 bases. Trimming removed 1 base from V and 4 bases from J; junction bases left unmatched: 3. The V gene's germline CDR1 is SGHNT and CDR2 YENEEA. The CDR3 has 15 residues. CDR3 loop: CASSLGTGGSTEAFF. CDR3 coding DNA: TGTGCCAGCAGCTTAGGGACAGGGGGTAGCACTGAAGCTTTCTTT.

The chain recombines TRBV15 with TRBJ2-1; TRBD1 agrees at 7 bases. V lost 0 bases and J lost 6; bases outside the gene matches: 2. This CDR3 comprises 14 residues. CDR1 is LNHNV and CDR2 is YYDKDF in the germline V gene (reference sequence). CDR3 amino acids: CATSRDAGGNEQFF. For the CDR3, the DNA is TGTGCCACCAGCAGAGATGCAGGGGGCAATGAGCAGTTCTTC.

The rearrangement uses TRBV27 and TRBJ1-2; D remains unclear. Trimming cost V 6 bases and J 0 bases, with 14 bases left between them. From germline, CDR1 is MNHEY and CDR2 SMNVEV (reference sequence). This CDR3 comprises 15 residues. This CDR3 reads CASSSVSQANYGYTF. CDR3 in DNA: TGTGCCAGCAGCTCCGTTTCACAAGCTAACTATGGCTACACCTTC.